These 2 T cell receptor beta chains were sequenced from one sample in a study of read filtering for tumor transcriptome and immune sequencing. From 300 to 400 ng of RNA, a library with molecular barcoded alpha/delta and beta/gamma adaptors was made. TCRdb reanalysed the reads using MiXCR and keeps one entry per CDR3 protein. The data hold 62,000 or so distinct CDR3 sequences, with approximately 13% observed a single time. Sequenced sample: a population of CD138-negative cells sorted from bone marrow. The receptors originated from a donor over 35 with multiple myeloma.

As regards this clonotype: Since a much larger clone is just one base distant, this may be a read error. V is TRBV29-1 and J is TRBJ1-2; no reliable D call. Deletions cut 7 bases from V and 5 bases from J, with 14 bases between. This CDR3 spans 12 amino acids. From germline, CDR1 is SQVTM and CDR2 ANQGSEA. Here the CDR3 DNA reads TGCAGCGCCCGAGGCGAAATGTATGGCTACACCTTC. Residues: CSARGEMYGYTF.

Many counts were recorded for this clonotype. The rearrangement joins TRBV28 to TRBJ2-7, with D hard to call. CDR1 and CDR2 from the germline V gene are MDHEN and SYDVKM. Trimming pared 2 bases from V and 2 bases from J, leaving 10 bases between. The CDR3 runs to 14 residues. Here the CDR3 reads CASSLRTPPYEQYF. The CDR3 DNA sequence: TGTGCCAGCAGTTTACGCACACCACCCTACGAGCAGTACTTC.